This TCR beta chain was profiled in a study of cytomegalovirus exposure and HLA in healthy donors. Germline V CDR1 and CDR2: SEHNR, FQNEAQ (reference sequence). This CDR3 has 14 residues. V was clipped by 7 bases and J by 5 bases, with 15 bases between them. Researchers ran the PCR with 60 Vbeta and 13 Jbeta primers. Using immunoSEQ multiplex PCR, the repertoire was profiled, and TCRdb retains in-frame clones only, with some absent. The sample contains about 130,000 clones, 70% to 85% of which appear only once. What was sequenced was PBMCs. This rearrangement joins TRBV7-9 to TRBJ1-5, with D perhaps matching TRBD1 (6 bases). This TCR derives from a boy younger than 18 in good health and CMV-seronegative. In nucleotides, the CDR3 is TGTGCCAGCAACCCTGGGGGGGGCCATCAGCCCCAGCATTTT. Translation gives CASNPGGGHQPQHF.